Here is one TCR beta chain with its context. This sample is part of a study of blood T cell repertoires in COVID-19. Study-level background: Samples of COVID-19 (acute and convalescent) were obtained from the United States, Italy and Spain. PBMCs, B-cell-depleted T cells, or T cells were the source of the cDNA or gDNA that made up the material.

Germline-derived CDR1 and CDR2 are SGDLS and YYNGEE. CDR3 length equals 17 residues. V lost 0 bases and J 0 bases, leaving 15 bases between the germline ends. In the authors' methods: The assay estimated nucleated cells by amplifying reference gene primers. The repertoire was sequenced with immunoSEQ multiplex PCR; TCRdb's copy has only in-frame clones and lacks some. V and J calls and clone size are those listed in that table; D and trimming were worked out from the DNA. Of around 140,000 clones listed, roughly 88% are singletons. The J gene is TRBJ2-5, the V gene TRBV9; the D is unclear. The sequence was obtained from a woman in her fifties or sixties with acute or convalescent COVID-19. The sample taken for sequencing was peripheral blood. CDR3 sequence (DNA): TGTGCCAGCAGCGTAGAAGCATTTGAGAGAAACCAAGAGACCCAGTACTTC. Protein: CASSVEAFERNQETQYF. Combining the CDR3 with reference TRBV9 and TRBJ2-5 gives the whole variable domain DSGVTQTPKHLITATGQRVTLRCSPRSGDLSVYWYQQSLDQGLQFLIQYYNGEERAKGNILERFSAQQFPDLHSELNLSSLELGDSALYFCASSVEAFERNQETQYFGPGTRLLVL.